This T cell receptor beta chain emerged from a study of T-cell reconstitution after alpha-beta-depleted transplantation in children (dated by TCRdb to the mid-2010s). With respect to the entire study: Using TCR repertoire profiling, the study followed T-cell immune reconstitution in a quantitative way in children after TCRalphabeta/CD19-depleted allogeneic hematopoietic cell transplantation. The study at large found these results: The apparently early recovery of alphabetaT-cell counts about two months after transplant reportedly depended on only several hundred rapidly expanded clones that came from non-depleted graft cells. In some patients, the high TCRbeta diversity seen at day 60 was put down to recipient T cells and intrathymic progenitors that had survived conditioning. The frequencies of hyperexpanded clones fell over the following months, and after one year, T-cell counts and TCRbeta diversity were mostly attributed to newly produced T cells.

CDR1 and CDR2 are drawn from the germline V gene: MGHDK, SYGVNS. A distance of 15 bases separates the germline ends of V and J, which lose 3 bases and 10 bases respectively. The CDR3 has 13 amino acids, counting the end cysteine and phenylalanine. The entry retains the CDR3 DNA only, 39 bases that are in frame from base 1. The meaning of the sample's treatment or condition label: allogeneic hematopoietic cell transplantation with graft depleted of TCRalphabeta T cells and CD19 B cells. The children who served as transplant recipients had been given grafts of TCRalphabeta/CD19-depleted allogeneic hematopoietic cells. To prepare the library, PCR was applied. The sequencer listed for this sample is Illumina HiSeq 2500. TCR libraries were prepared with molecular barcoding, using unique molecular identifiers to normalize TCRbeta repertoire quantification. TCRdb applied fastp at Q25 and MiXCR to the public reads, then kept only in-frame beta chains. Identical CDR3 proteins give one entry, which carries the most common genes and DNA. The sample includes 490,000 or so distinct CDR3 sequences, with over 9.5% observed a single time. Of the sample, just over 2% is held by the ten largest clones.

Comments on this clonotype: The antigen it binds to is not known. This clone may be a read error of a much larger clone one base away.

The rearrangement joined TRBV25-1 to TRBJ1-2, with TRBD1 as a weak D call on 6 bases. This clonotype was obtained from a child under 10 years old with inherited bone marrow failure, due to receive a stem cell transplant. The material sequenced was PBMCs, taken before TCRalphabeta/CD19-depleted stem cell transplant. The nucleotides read TGTGCCAGCAGTGATCAGGGGAATCATGTCTACACCTTC. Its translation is CASSDQGNHVYTF.